The rows below give T cell receptor beta chains drawn from one sample of a study of blood T cell repertoires in COVID-19. Libraries were prepared by immunoSEQ multiplex PCR; TCRdb keeps only in-frame clonotypes and omits some of them. The sample has about 180,000 clones; around 82% are singletons. The sequencing sample was made of PBMCs or T cells enriched from blood (not recorded which). The receptors derive from a man in his sixties who had recovered from COVID-19. CDR3s leave out the opening cysteine and the closing phenylalanine or tryptophan. Clone size is not always given. Where it is, it says once, few, many or a class for expanded clones.

TRBV20-1,.,SASLDREDSPLH
TRBV3-1/TRBV3-2,.,ASSQVLAGGRETQY
TRBV7-8,.,ASSWGTGVQYEQY
TRBV5-6,.,ASSRAGQAKAYEQY
TRBV2,few,ASNELRQAGQPQH
TRBV9,once,ASSADRSYEQY
TRBV10-3,.,AISDTDRGPTEAF
TRBV6-5,.,ASSPLRGREAF
TRBV7-6,once,ASSLEQGVWETQY
TRBV2,.,ASSERGTGYTEAF
TRBV11-2,.,ASSPSTRDRGSYEQY
TRBV5-1,.,ASSSNSNQPQH
TRBV27,.,ASTHFGTANTGELF
TRBV14,few,ASSQETGVYSPLH
TRBV6-5,.,ASRALGVNEQF
TRBV9,few,ASSPRGGGASGDTQY
TRBV9,.,ASSVQGATDEQF
TRBV19,.,ASSTHTPGGNQPQH
TRBV15,.,ATSRDWDRSYEQY
TRBV5-1,.,ASSLSRDTEAF
TRBV3-1/TRBV3-2,.,ASSPPTSGRILIQY
TRBV5-1,.,ASSFERGTYEQY
TRBV19,.,ASSIPSGAEETQY
TRBV5-6,few,ASSLDRGLDRGKF
TRBV5-8,.,ASSNRTGGTDTQY
TRBV11-2,.,ASSKTSGANTGELF
TRBV5-1,.,ASSLGLGRGDEKLF
TRBV19,once,ASSRLRQTSNQPQH
TRBV9,.,ASSAYQGHSNTEAF
TRBV19,.,ASSIMGQGSNQPQH